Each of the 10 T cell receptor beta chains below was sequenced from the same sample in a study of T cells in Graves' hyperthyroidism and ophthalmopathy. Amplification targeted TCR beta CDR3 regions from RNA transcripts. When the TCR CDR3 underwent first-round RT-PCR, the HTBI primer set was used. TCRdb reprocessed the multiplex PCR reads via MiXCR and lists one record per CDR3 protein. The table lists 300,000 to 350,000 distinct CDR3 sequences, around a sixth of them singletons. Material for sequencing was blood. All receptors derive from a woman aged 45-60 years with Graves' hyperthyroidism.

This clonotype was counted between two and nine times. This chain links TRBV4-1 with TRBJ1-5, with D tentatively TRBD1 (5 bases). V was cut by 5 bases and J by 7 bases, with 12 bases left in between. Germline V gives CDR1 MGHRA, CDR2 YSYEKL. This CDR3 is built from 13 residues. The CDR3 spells CASSTSRDQPQHF. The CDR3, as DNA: TGCGCCAGCAGCACTTCCAGGGACCAGCCCCAGCATTTT.

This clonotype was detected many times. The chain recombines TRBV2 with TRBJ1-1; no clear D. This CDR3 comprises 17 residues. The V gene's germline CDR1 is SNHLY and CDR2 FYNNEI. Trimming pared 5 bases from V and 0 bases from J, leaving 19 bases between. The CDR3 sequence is CASSLRALVDLNTEAFF. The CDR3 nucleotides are TGTGCCAGCAGTCTGCGGGCCTTAGTAGATTTGAACACTGAAGCTTTCTTT.

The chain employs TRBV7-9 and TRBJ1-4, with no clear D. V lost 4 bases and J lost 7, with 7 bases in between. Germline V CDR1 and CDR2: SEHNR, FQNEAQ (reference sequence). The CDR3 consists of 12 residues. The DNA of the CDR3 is TGTGCCAGCAGCTGGGATGGTGAAAAACTGTTTTTT. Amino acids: CASSWDGEKLFF.

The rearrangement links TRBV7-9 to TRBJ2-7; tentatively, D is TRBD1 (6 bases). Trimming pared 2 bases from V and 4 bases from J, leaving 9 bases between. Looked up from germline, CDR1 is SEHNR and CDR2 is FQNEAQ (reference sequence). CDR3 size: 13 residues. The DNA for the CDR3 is TGTGCCAGCAGCTTACTAACAGGGTACGAGCAGTACTTC. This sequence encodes CASSLLTGYEQYF.

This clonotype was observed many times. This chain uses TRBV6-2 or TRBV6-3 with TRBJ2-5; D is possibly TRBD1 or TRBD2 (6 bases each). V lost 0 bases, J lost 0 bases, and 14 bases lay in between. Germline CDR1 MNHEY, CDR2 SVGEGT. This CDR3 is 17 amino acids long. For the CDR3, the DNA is TGTGCCAGCAGTTACTCGAGAGTCGGGGGCTACCAAGAGACCCAGTACTTC. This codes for CASSYSRVGGYQETQYF.

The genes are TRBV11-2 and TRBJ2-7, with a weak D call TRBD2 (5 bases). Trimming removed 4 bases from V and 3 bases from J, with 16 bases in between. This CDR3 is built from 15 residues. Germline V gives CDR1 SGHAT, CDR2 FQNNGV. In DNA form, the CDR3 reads TGTGCCAGCAGCTCGATAAAAGGGAGCGACTACGAGCAGTACTTC. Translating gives CASSSIKGSDYEQYF.

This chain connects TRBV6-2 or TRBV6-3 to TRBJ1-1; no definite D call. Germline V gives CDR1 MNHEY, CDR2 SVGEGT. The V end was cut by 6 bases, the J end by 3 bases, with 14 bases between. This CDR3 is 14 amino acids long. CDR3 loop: CASRDPFGDTEAFF. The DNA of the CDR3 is TGTGCCAGCAGGGACCCCTTTGGGGACACTGAAGCTTTCTTT.

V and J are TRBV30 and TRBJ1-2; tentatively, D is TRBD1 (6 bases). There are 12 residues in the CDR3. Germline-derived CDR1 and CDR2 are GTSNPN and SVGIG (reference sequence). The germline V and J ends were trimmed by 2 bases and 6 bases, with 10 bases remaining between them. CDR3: CAWSPQGNGYTF. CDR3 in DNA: TGTGCCTGGAGTCCGCAGGGGAATGGCTACACCTTC.

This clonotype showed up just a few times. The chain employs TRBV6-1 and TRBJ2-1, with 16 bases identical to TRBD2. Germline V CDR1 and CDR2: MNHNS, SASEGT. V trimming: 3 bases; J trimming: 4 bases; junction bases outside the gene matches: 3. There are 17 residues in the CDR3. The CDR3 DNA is TGTGCCAGCAGTGATGGGACTAGCGGGAGGGTATACAATGAGCAGTTCTTC. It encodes CASSDGTSGRVYNEQFF.

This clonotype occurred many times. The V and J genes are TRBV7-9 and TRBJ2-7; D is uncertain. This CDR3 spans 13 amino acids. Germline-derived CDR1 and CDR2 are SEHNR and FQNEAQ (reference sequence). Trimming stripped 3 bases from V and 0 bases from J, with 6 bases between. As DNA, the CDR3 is TGTGCCAGCAGCTTCGCCAGCTCCTACGAGCAGTACGTC. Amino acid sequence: CASSFASSYEQYV.